Listed here are 10 T cell receptor beta chains from one sample, sequenced in a study of cytomegalovirus exposure and HLA in healthy donors (dated by TCRdb to the late 2010s). The library was built by means of the immunoSEQ multiplex PCR assay. For the multiplex PCR, a mixture combining 60 forward primers for TCR Vbeta segments and 13 reverse primers for TCR Jbeta segments was used. The table comes from immuneACCESS by way of TCRdb, which keeps in-frame sequences with V and J called. Part of the clones is missing from these tables; in studies checked, under half for an unresolved V gene and the rest for unknown reasons. The sample data list over 150,000 clones, and roughly 80% of these were observed just once. The ten largest clones represent about 10% of the sample. The source material was PBMCs. These receptors were obtained from a man in his forties or fifties in good health and CMV-seropositive.

The chain employs TRBV2 and TRBJ1-1; D is possibly TRBD1 (6 bases). CDR1 and CDR2 (germline): SNHLY, FYNNEI. The CDR3 runs to 13 residues. V was shortened by 7 bases and J by 1 base, with 10 bases between the two germline ends. This chain's CDR3 is CASTPQGNTEAFF. For the CDR3, the DNA is TGTGCCAGCACCCCACAGGGGAACACTGAAGCTTTCTTT. Using reference TRBV2 and TRBJ1-1 for the parts outside the CDR3, the full variable domain is EPEVTQTPSHQVTQMGQEVILRCVPISNHLYFYWYRQILGQKVEFLVSFYNNEISEKSEIFDDQFSVERPDGSNFTLKIRSTKLEDSAMYFCASTPQGNTEAFFGQGTRLTVV.

About this clone itself: This specimen includes other DNA sequences encoding the same CDR3. The chain uses TRBV7-3 and TRBJ1-4; D remains ambiguous. The germline V gene has CDR1 SGHTA and CDR2 FQGTGA. The ends were cut back, 1 base at V and 5 bases at J, with 5 bases in the middle. The CDR3 runs 13 residues. This chain's CDR3 is CASSLNRNEKLFF. CDR3 sequence (DNA): TGTGCCAGCAGCTTAAACAGAAATGAAAAACTGTTTTTT.

V gene TRBV25-1 combines with J gene TRBJ1-6; D uncertain. CDR3 length: 12 residues. Per germline, CDR1 MGHDK and CDR2 SYGVNS. Trimming took off 6 bases at V and 6 bases at J, with 6 bases between the two ends. The DNA of the CDR3 is TGTGCCAGCAGACAGAGTAATTCACCCCTCCACTTT. It encodes CASRQSNSPLHF.

This chain links TRBV19 with TRBJ2-7, with a tentative D call TRBD1 (6 bases). The CDR3 is 13 residues long. V shed 4 bases and J shed 6 bases, with 13 bases lying between them. Germline V gives CDR1 LNHDA, CDR2 SQIVND (reference sequence). The CDR3 region is CASSRDIALEQYF. The CDR3 region has the DNA TGTGCCAGTAGTAGGGACATAGCCCTCGAGCAGTACTTC.

The CDR3 is CASSRTGINQPQHF. As DNA, the CDR3 is TGTGCCAGCAGTCGAACAGGGATCAATCAGCCCCAGCATTTT. This chain connects TRBV28 to TRBJ1-5, with a possible D match to TRBD1 (6 bases). This CDR3 has 14 amino acids. V dropped 5 bases and J dropped 3 bases, with 11 bases sitting between them. CDR1 is MDHEN, CDR2 SYDVKM, per germline.

The rearrangement joins TRBV28 to TRBJ2-3; 7 positions agree with TRBD2. Trimming took 7 bases from V and 2 from J; bases not matched to a gene: 9. The CDR3 length is 15 residues. Germline V lookup: CDR1 MDHEN, CDR2 SYDVKM. The DNA for the CDR3 is TGTGCCAGCAAGGATCGAAGCGGGGACACAGATACGCAGTATTTT. This gives the protein CASKDRSGDTDTQYF.

The V call is TRBV10-3, the J call TRBJ2-1, with 7 nucleotides matching TRBD1. Germline V gene lookup returns CDR1 ENHRY and CDR2 SYGVKD. This CDR3 has 16 amino acids. After removal of 3 bases from V and 0 bases from J, the junction contained 5 bases not matched to a gene. This CDR3 is CAISEDRASSYNEQFF. DNA of the CDR3: TGTGCCATCAGTGAAGACAGGGCAAGCTCCTACAATGAGCAGTTCTTC.

This sequence joins TRBV6-5 and TRBJ2-1; D is unresolved. CDR1 and CDR2 from the germline V gene are MNHEY and SVGAGI. The CDR3 extends over 14 amino acids. V shed 2 bases and J shed 5 bases, with 10 bases lying between them. CDR3 loop: CASSYLVGNNEQFF. The CDR3 nucleotides are TGTGCCAGCAGTTACCTGGTGGGCAACAATGAGCAGTTCTTC.

For this clone: At one boundary the junction diverges from the germline segment, which might be a read error. The V gene is TRBV7-3, the J gene TRBJ2-5; TRBD1 matches 10 bases. The germline CDR1 and CDR2 sequences are SGHTA and FQGTGA. This CDR3 spans 16 amino acids. CDR3 DNA sequence: TGTGCCAGCAGCCTAACCCCGGGACAGGGGCAAGAGACCCAGTACTTC. It is translated as CASSLTPGQGQETQYF.

The genes are TRBV4-2 and TRBJ1-4, with 7 bases matching TRBD1. Germline V CDR1 and CDR2: LGHNA, YNFKEQ. V shed 2 bases, J shed 8 bases, and the junction held 8 bases outside the gene matches. The CDR3 loop spans 15 amino acids. CDR3 DNA: TGTGCCAGCAGCCAACCTACAGGGGCTTGGGAAAAACTGTTTTTT. Translation gives CASSQPTGAWEKLFF.